The 9 T cell receptor beta chains below come from one sample, sequenced in a study of CD8 T cells in ankylosing spondylitis. Their specific antigens are unknown. The study, taken as a whole, reports: Made up of roughly 8 highly homologous variants, a TCR beta motif appeared characteristic of ankylosing spondylitis blood.

TCRdb reprocessed the 5' RACE reads via MiXCR and lists one record per CDR3 protein. The sample lists about 500,000 distinct CDR3 sequences, roughly 13% occurring once. The specimen was blood, either unsorted or a sorted T cell fraction (not recorded which). The receptors derive from a male donor with ankylosing spondylitis.

The V and J genes are TRBV5-1 and TRBJ2-7; no definite D call. The V gene's germline CDR1 is SGHRS and CDR2 YFSETQ. V lost 0 bases to trimming and J lost 3 bases, with 10 bases between them. This CDR3 comprises 14 residues. The CDR3 DNA sequence: TGCGCCAGCAGCTTGGAGGCCAGCATCTACGAGCAGTACTTC. Its translation is CASSLEASIYEQYF. Full variable domain (remainder filled in from reference TRBV5-1 and TRBJ2-7): KAGVTQTPRYLIKTRGQQVTLSCSPISGHRSVSWYQQTPGQGLQFLFEYFSETQRNKGNFPGRFSGRQFSNSRSEMNVSTLELGDSALYLCASSLEASIYEQYFGPGTRLTVT.

This clonotype came up a few times. The chain combines TRBV7-9 with TRBJ1-2, with D possibly being TRBD1 (5 bases). The ends were cut back, 5 bases at V and 7 bases at J, with 11 bases in the middle. CDR3 size: 12 residues. Per germline, CDR1 SEHNR and CDR2 FQNEAQ (reference sequence). The chain's CDR3 is CASSQGRVGYTF. CDR3 sequence (DNA): TGTGCCAGCAGCCAGGGACGGGTTGGCTACACCTTC. Looking up the rest from reference TRBV7-9 and TRBJ1-2 gives the full variable domain: DTGVSQNPRHKITKRGQNVTFRCDPISEHNRLYWYRQTLGQGPEFLTYFQNEAQLEKSRLLSDRFSAERPKGSFSTLEIQRTEQGDSAMYLCASSQGRVGYTFGSGTRLTVV.

The chain recombines TRBV20-1 with TRBJ2-1; D uncertain. The CDR3 runs to 14 residues. Germline values: CDR1 DFQATT, CDR2 SNEGSKA (reference sequence). V was pared by 5 bases and J by 0 bases, with 11 bases between. The CDR3 nucleotides read TGCAGTGCTGGACGGCTTTACTCCTACAATGAGCAGTTCTTC. Its translation: CSAGRLYSYNEQFF.

J is TRBJ1-5 and V is TRBV27, with D unresolved. Germline values: CDR1 MNHEY, CDR2 SMNVEV (reference sequence). CDR3 length: 14 amino acids. The V and J ends lost 1 base and 5 bases respectively, with 9 bases between them. The CDR3 DNA follows: TGTGCCAGCAGTTTATGGGGTGTCGATCAGCCCCAGCATTTT. Its translation: CASSLWGVDQPQHF.

This clonotype came up a few times. The chain employs TRBV27 and TRBJ1-2; D gene ambiguous. This CDR3 spans 13 amino acids. Trimming left V 3 bases short and J 6 bases short, with 11 bases between. In germline, CDR1 is MNHEY, CDR2 SMNVEV (reference sequence). The CDR3 is CASSFNGYNGYTF. As DNA, the CDR3 is TGTGCCAGCAGTTTTAACGGGTACAATGGCTACACCTTC.

The table lists this clonotype with a few counts. The chain employs TRBV6-1 and TRBJ2-1; TRBD1 matches at 11 bases. This CDR3 region has 16 residues. Germline V gene data show CDR1 as MNHNS and CDR2 as SASEGT. V lost 8 bases and J lost 9; bases outside the gene matches: 15. For the CDR3, the DNA is TGTGCCAGCGCTTGGGACCGAGGACAGGGGGCGGGTGAGCAGTTCTTC. This gives the protein CASAWDRGQGAGEQFF.

This rearrangement joins TRBV7-8 to TRBJ2-7; 10 nucleotides agree with TRBD2. CDR1 is SGHVS and CDR2 is FQNEAQ in the germline V gene. J lost 4 bases, V lost 5 bases, and 17 bases had no gene match. This CDR3 contains 18 residues. The CDR3 region has the DNA TGTGCCAGCAGCCTTGCTCTAGCGGGAGCGAAACATGCTTACGAGCAGTACTTC. As protein: CASSLALAGAKHAYEQYF.

This clonotype was seen a handful of times. The chain is built from TRBV28 and TRBJ2-5, with 11 bases aligning to TRBD1. The V gene end was trimmed by 6 bases and the J gene end by 5 bases; junction bases not matched to a gene: 8. The CDR3 runs to 15 residues. Germline V CDR1 and CDR2: MDHEN, SYDVKM. The CDR3 DNA is TGTGCCAGCAGCCCCTTGGACAGGGGGCGGGAGACCCAGTACTTC. Its protein is CASSPLDRGRETQYF.

A few counts support this clonotype. This chain connects TRBV5-1 to TRBJ2-7; 7 bases align to TRBD2. The CDR3 contains 16 residues. The germline CDR1 and CDR2 sequences are SGHRS and YFSETQ. Unmatched junction bases numbered 9, after V lost 0 bases and J lost 3 bases. The CDR3 sequence is CASSLGGLGVFYEQYF. The CDR3 nucleotides read TGCGCCAGCAGCTTGGGAGGACTAGGAGTGTTCTACGAGCAGTACTTC.